This record covers a single TCR beta chain. Its antigen is unidentified. Other nucleotide sequences from this sample produce the same CDR3. The PCR used 60 Vbeta and 13 Jbeta primers. The data were produced by immunoSEQ multiplex PCR, yet TCRdb's version contains in-frame clones alone and is incomplete. The table has under 150,000 clones, under 90% seen once. This sample was included in a study of cytomegalovirus exposure and HLA in healthy donors. Study details: An early data release held tens of millions of unique TCRs from HLA-typed donors.

Study-wide points: Most subjects' HLA-A and HLA-B alleles were reportedly predicted from TCR beta sequences. HLA alleles showed associations with around 15,000 TCR beta sequences in a later analysis, at a 0.05 false discovery rate. Presence/absence analyses supposed approximately even sequencing depth among donors.

Germline values: CDR1 KGHSH, CDR2 LQKENI. The CDR3 length is 13 residues. V was pared by 2 bases and J by 5 bases, with 9 bases between. The clonotype was recovered from a woman between 18 and 30 years old in good health and CMV-seronegative. The rearrangement links TRBV18 to TRBJ1-1; a possible D gene is TRBD1 (6 bases). Sequenced: PBMCs. CDR3 DNA: TGTGCCAGCTCACCAGGGCAGGGGACTGAAGCTTTCTTT. This gives the protein CASSPGQGTEAFF.